The entry below describes one TCR beta chain. Its target is not known. This CDR3 has 10 residues. Germline lookup yields CDR1 DFQATT and CDR2 SNEGSKA (reference sequence). V was trimmed by 3 bases and J by 5 bases, leaving 4 bases between them. This entry comes from a study of a mutant IDH1 vaccine in newly diagnosed glioma. Sequencing was performed with immunoSEQ multiplex PCR; in TCRdb, only in-frame clones are kept and a portion is missing. The sample lists 30,000 or so clones; 88% were seen once. Time point specified: baseline, week 1 (first vaccination visit). Treatment: pre-vaccination baseline after standard-of-care therapy. Whole-study results and caveats: Altogether, approximately 93% of patients exhibited vaccine-induced immune responses.

The chain has TRBV20-1 and TRBJ2-5; D ambiguous. The sample consisted of PBMCs, taken from a glioma patient treated with radiotherapy, temozolomide or both. This sequence was found in a woman aged 40-49 years with glioma. The CDR3 nucleotides are TGCAGTGCTAGTATTGAGACCCAGTACTTC. Encoded protein: CSASIETQYF.